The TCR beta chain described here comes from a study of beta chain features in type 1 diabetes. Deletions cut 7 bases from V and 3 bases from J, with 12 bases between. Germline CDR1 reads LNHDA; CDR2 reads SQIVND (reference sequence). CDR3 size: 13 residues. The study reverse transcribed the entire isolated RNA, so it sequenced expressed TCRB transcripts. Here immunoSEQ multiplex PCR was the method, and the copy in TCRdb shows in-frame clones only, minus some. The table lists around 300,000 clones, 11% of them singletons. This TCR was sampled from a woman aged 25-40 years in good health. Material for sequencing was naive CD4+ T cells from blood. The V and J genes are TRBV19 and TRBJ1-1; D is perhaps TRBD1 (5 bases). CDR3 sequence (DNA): TGTGCCAGTAACCCAGGGCGTCACACTGAAGCTTTCTTT. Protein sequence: CASNPGRHTEAFF.